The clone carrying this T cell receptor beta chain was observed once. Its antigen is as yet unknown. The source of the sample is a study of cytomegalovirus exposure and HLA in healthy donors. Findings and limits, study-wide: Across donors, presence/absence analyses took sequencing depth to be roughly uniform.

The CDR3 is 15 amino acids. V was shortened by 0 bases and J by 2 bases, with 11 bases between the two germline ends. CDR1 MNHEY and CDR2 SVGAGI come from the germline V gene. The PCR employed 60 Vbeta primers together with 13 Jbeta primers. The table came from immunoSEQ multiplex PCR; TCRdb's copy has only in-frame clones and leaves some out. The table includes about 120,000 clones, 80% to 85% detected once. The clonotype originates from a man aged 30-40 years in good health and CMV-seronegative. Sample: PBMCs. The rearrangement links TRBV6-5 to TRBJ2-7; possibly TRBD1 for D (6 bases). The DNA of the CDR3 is TGTGCCAGCAGTTACTCGTCGACAGGACCCTACGAGCAGTACTTC. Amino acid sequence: CASSYSSTGPYEQYF.